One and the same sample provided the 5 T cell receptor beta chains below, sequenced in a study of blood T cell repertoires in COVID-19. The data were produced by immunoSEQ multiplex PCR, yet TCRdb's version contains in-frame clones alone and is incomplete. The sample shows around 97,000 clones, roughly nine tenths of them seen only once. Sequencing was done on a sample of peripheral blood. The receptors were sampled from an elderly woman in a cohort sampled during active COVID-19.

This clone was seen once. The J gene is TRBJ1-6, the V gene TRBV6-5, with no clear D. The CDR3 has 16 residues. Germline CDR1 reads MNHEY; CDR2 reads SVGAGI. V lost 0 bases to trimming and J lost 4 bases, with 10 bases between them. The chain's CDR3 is CASSYSSQTYNSPLHF. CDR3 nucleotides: TGTGCCAGCAGTTACTCGAGTCAGACTTATAATTCACCCCTCCACTTT.

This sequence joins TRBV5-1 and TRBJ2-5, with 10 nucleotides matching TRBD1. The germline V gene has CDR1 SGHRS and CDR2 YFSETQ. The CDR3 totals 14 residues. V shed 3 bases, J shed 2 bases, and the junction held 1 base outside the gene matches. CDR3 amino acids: CASSWTGGQETQYF. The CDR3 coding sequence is TGCGCCAGCAGCTGGACAGGGGGACAAGAGACCCAGTACTTC.

The CDR3 nucleotides are TGCAGCGTTCTAGGGGACTTCTCCTACGAGCAGTACTTC. Translation: CSVLGDFSYEQYF. The rearrangement joins TRBV29-1 to TRBJ2-7; tentative D call: TRBD2 (6 bases). V was pared by 5 bases and J by 0 bases, with 11 bases between. CDR1 and CDR2 from the germline V gene are SQVTM and ANQGSEA. CDR3 size: 13 residues.

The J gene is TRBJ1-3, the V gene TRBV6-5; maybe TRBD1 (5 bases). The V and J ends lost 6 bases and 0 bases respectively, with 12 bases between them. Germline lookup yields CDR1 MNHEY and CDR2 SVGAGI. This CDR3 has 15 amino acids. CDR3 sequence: CASRHDSSSGNTIYF. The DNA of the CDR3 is TGTGCCAGCAGACACGACAGTAGCTCTGGAAACACCATATATTTT.

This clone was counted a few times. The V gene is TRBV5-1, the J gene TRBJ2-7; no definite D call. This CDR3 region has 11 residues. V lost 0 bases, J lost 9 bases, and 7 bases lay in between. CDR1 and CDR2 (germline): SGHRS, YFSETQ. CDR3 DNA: TGCGCCAGCAGCTTGGGCGTAGTGCAGTACTTC. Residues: CASSLGVVQYF. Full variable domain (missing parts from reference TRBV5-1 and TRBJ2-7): KAGVTQTPRYLIKTRGQQVTLSCSPISGHRSVSWYQQTPGQGLQFLFEYFSETQRNKGNFPGRFSGRQFSNSRSEMNVSTLELGDSALYLCASSLGVVQYFGPGTRLTVT.